The 18 T cell receptor beta chains presented below share a single source sample, sequenced in a study of blood T cell repertoires in COVID-19. This table comes from immunoSEQ multiplex PCR, and its TCRdb copy is limited to in-frame clones, with some not included. The repertoire holds 200,000 to 250,000 clones, approximately 88% seen once, with approximately 3.5% in the top ten. Source material: PBMCs or T cells enriched from blood (not recorded which). The receptors here all came from a woman aged 30 to 39 who had been exposed to COVID-19.

The chain couples TRBV9 to TRBJ2-7; D unresolved. This CDR3 is 15 amino acids long. Trimming removed 0 bases at V and 2 bases at J, with 12 bases between. Germline CDR1 is SGDLS and CDR2 is YYNGEE. The CDR3 sequence: CASSVGAAVTYEQYF. The CDR3 bases are TGTGCCAGCAGCGTAGGGGCAGCCGTTACCTACGAGCAGTACTTC.

The rearrangement uses TRBV29-1 and TRBJ1-1; 8 bases align to TRBD1. Looked up from germline, CDR1 is SQVTM and CDR2 is ANQGSEA. The CDR3 is 11 amino acids. The V gene end was trimmed by 7 bases and the J gene end by 5 bases; junction bases not matched to a gene: 3. CDR3 DNA sequence: TGCAGCGGGCGGACAGGGACTGAAGCTTTCTTT. Residues: CSGRTGTEAFF. Filled out from reference TRBV29-1 and TRBJ1-1, the complete variable domain reads SAVISQKPSRDICQRGTSLTIQCQVDSQVTMMFWYRQQPGQSLTLIATANQGSEATYESGFVIDKFPISRPNLTFSTLTVSNMSPEDSSIYLCSGRTGTEAFFGQGTRLTVV.

The chain is built from TRBV6-5 and TRBJ1-5; weak D call: TRBD1 (6 bases). CDR1 MNHEY and CDR2 SVGAGI come from the germline V gene. This CDR3 spans 13 amino acids. V lost 0 bases and J lost 11, with 11 bases in between. In DNA form, the CDR3 reads TGTGCCAGCAGTTACTCGGGACACCAGTCCCAGCATTTT. Encoded protein: CASSYSGHQSQHF.

CDR3 loop: CASSPPGRGANTIYF. CDR3 nucleotide sequence: TGTGCCAGCAGTCCCCCCGGGAGGGGTGCAAACACCATATATTTT. The chain employs TRBV28 and TRBJ1-3; the D gene is possibly TRBD1 (5 bases). V was cut by 5 bases and J by 6 bases, with 17 bases left in between. CDR3 length equals 15 residues. Germline CDR1 is MDHEN and CDR2 is SYDVKM.

J is TRBJ2-5 and V is TRBV3-1 (or the pseudogene TRBV3-2), with D possibly being TRBD2 (7 bases). Trimming pared 2 bases from V and 5 bases from J, leaving 15 bases between. CDR3 length: 15 amino acids. Germline V lookup: CDR1 LGHDT, CDR2 YNNKEL (reference sequence). For the CDR3, the DNA is TGTGCCAGCAGCCAAAGTGGGGGGGCAGGGGAGACCCAGTACTTC. It codes for CASSQSGGAGETQYF.

This clone was seen a single time. The chain combines TRBV19 with TRBJ2-3, with a tentative D call TRBD1 (5 bases). This CDR3 comprises 15 residues. V was trimmed by 5 bases and J by 4 bases, leaving 16 bases between them. Germline assignment: CDR1 LNHDA and CDR2 SQIVND (reference sequence). CDR3 sequence: CASSWARAGADTQYF. The CDR3 region has the DNA TGTGCCAGTAGTTGGGCCAGGGCAGGAGCAGATACGCAGTATTTT.

The chain carries TRBV7-2 and TRBJ1-5; 7 nucleotides agree with TRBD1. This CDR3 comprises 15 residues. With V trimmed by 6 bases and J by 1 base, 6 bases remained unmatched. Germline V gives CDR1 SGHTA, CDR2 FQGNSA. The CDR3 region is CASRGGQLSNQPQHF. The CDR3, as DNA: TGTGCCAGCAGGGGGGGACAGTTGAGCAATCAGCCCCAGCATTTT.

Here the CDR3 DNA reads TGCGCCAGCAGCCAAGTTGGGGATAGACAGGGAGAGACCCAGTACTTC. This gives the protein CASSQVGDRQGETQYF. The chain couples TRBV4-1 to TRBJ2-5; TRBD1 agrees at 7 bases. The CDR3 is 16 amino acids. J lost 4 bases, V lost 1 base, and 9 bases had no gene match. Per the germline V gene, CDR1 is MGHRA and CDR2 is YSYEKL.

This sequence joins TRBV5-4 and TRBJ2-7; 7 bases agree with TRBD2. The ends lost 3 bases at V and 0 bases at J; junction bases unmatched: 6. From germline, CDR1 is SGHNT and CDR2 YYREEE (reference sequence). The CDR3 runs to 15 residues. The CDR3 here is CASSWSGDLSYEQYF. The DNA of the CDR3 is TGTGCCAGCAGCTGGAGCGGGGACCTCTCCTACGAGCAGTACTTC.

The chain uses TRBV30 and TRBJ1-2; TRBD1 is a possible D gene (6 bases). V dropped 0 bases and J dropped 4 bases, with 21 bases sitting between them. The CDR3 has 17 amino acids. CDR1 and CDR2 from the germline V gene are GTSNPN and SVGIG (reference sequence). CDR3 sequence (DNA): TGTGCCTGGAGTGTAATGTGGAGCTCGGACAGACCCTATGGCTACACCTTC. Translating it yields CAWSVMWSSDRPYGYTF. The complete variable domain, with remaining parts taken from reference TRBV30 and TRBJ1-2, reads SQTIHQWPATLVQPVGSPLSLECTVEGTSNPNLYWYRQAAGRGLQLLFYSVGIGQISSEVPQNLSASRPQDRQFILSSKKLLLSDSGFYLCAWSVMWSSDRPYGYTFGSGTRLTVV.

In this sample, this clone turned up a few times. The chain has TRBV27 and TRBJ1-1, with a weak D call TRBD1 (6 bases). V lost 2 bases, J lost 7 bases, and 11 bases lay in between. Germline V gives CDR1 MNHEY, CDR2 SMNVEV (reference sequence). CDR3 length: 13 amino acids. The CDR3 loop is CASSLNRANEAFF. The DNA for the CDR3 is TGTGCCAGCAGTTTAAACAGGGCTAATGAAGCTTTCTTT.

This clone was detected only once. The chain links TRBV29-1 to TRBJ1-2; 7 bases match TRBD1. This CDR3 has 12 residues. Germline loops: CDR1 SQVTM, CDR2 ANQGSEA. After removal of 6 bases from V and 4 bases from J, the junction contained 5 bases not matched to a gene. This chain's CDR3 is CSVRDRVYGYTF. The DNA for the CDR3 is TGCAGCGTCCGAGACAGGGTCTATGGCTACACCTTC.

This clone was detected once. This chain connects TRBV9 to TRBJ2-1; the D gene is possibly TRBD2 (5 bases). CDR3 size: 15 residues. Per the germline V gene, CDR1 is SGDLS and CDR2 is YYNGEE. V lost 2 bases to trimming and J lost 2 bases, with 11 bases between them. The CDR3: CASSVDGLTYNEQFF. The DNA of the CDR3 is TGTGCCAGCAGCGTGGATGGACTGACCTACAATGAGCAGTTCTTC. The whole variable domain, filled in from reference TRBV9 and TRBJ2-1, reads DSGVTQTPKHLITATGQRVTLRCSPRSGDLSVYWYQQSLDQGLQFLIQYYNGEERAKGNILERFSAQQFPDLHSELNLSSLELGDSALYFCASSVDGLTYNEQFFGPGTRLTVL.

The V gene is TRBV10-1, the J gene TRBJ2-7, with D perhaps TRBD2 (6 bases). The CDR3 length is 15 residues. Germline V CDR1 and CDR2: WNHNN, SYGVQD (reference sequence). The V end lost 0 bases, the J end lost 4 bases, and 13 bases lay between the germline ends. The CDR3 nucleotides are TGCGCCAGCAGTGAGTCGGGTCTAGCGACGTACGAGCAGTACTTC. Amino acid sequence: CASSESGLATYEQYF.

For the CDR3, the DNA is TGTGCCAGTAGTCCCAGACTTGTCGACTACGAGCAGTACTTC. Protein sequence: CASSPRLVDYEQYF. The V gene is TRBV19, the J gene TRBJ2-7; D gene unclear. This CDR3 spans 14 amino acids. In germline, CDR1 is LNHDA, CDR2 SQIVND (reference sequence). V lost 5 bases and J lost 3, with 14 bases in between.

Here the CDR3 reads CASSSPGGRQETQYF. The CDR3 DNA reads TGTGCCAGCAGCTCGCCCGGGGGACGGCAAGAGACCCAGTACTTC. V gene TRBV5-4 combines with J gene TRBJ2-5; weak D call: TRBD2 (6 bases). The germline CDR1 and CDR2 sequences are SGHNT and YYREEE (reference sequence). Trimming took 3 bases from V and 2 from J, leaving 14 bases between them. The CDR3 contains 15 residues. Filled out from reference TRBV5-4 and TRBJ2-5, the complete variable domain reads ETGVTQSPTHLIKTRGQQVTLRCSSQSGHNTVSWYQQALGQGPQFIFQYYREEENGRGNFPPRFSGLQFPNYSSELNVNALELDDSALYLCASSSPGGRQETQYFGPGTRLLVL.

The chain uses TRBV28 and TRBJ2-2; 9 bases map to TRBD2. CDR1 MDHEN and CDR2 SYDVKM come from the germline V gene. V was pared by 7 bases and J by 1 base, with 4 bases of the junction left unmatched. This CDR3 region has 15 residues. CDR3 nucleotide sequence: TGTGCCAGCACATCAGCGGGAGGGAACACCGGGGAGCTGTTTTTT. Protein: CASTSAGGNTGELFF. The whole variable domain, remainder taken from reference TRBV28 and TRBJ2-2, is DVKVTQSSRYLVKRTGEKVFLECVQDMDHENMFWYRQDPGLGLRLIYFSYDVKMKEKGDIPEGYSVSREKKERFSLILESASTNQTSMYLCASTSAGGNTGELFFGEGSRLTVL.

The J gene is TRBJ1-1, the V gene TRBV27, with D maybe TRBD1 (6 bases). The CDR3 has 16 amino acids. V lost 6 bases, J lost 5 bases, and 22 bases lay in between. In germline, CDR1 is MNHEY, CDR2 SMNVEV (reference sequence). The CDR3 region is CASSFAGAHGATEAFF. The CDR3 nucleotides read TGTGCCAGCAGCTTCGCAGGGGCACATGGGGCGACTGAAGCTTTCTTT.